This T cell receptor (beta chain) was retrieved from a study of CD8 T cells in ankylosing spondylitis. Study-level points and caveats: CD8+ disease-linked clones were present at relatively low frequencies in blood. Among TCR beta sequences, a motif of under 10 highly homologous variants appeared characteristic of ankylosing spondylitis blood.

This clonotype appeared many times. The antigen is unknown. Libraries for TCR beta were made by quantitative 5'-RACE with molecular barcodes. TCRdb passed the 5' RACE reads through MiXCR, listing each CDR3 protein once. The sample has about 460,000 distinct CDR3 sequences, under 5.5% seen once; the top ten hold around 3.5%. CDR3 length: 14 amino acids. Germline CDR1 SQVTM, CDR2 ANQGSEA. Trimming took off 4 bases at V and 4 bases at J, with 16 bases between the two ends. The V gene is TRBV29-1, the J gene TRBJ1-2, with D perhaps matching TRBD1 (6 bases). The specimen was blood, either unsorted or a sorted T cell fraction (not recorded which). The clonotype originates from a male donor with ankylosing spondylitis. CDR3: CSVGSGGWSYGYTF. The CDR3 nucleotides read TGCAGCGTTGGATCTGGGGGCTGGAGCTATGGCTACACCTTC.